This T cell receptor beta chain originates from a study of CD8 T cells in Susac syndrome. As to this clonotype: As yet, its antigen is unknown.

Overall study results and limits: The greatest CD8+ clonal expansion in Susac occurred in TEMRA cells and in active patients.

RNA in amounts of about 0.45 to 1 ug was reverse transcribed with random hexamers. It was immunoSEQ multiplex PCR that amplified TCR beta CDR3 across 54 Vbeta and 13 Jbeta. TCRdb ran MiXCR on the immunoSEQ multiplex PCR reads and lists one entry per CDR3 protein. The data show around 100,000 distinct CDR3 sequences, roughly 96% seen once. TCR beta sequences were obtained from blood CD8+ and CD4+ T cells. Negative isolation yielded the CD8+ and CD4+ T cells, while FACS enriched the TEMRA cells. This clonotype was sampled from a human donor with Susac syndrome. Source material: CD8+ T cells from PBMCs.

In DNA, the CDR3 is TGTGCCAGCAGCTTAGATCGGGCAGGTCTAGCCAAAAACATTCAGTACTTC. Protein sequence: CASSLDRAGLAKNIQYF. The rearrangement links TRBV11-2 to TRBJ2-4, with unresolved D. V lost 0 bases to trimming and J lost 0 bases, with 12 bases between them. CDR3 length: 17 amino acids. The germline V gene has CDR1 SGHAT and CDR2 FQNNGV.